The 16 T cell receptor beta chains listed next were all sequenced from one sample in a study of vaccination and CD4 T cells after COVID-19 (dated 2022 in TCRdb). The antigens of these receptors remain unknown. This specimen's treatment or condition label, interpreted: approximately nine-day PBMC culture with coronavirus spike peptide pools or control peptides (ViraFEST assay). Library construction relied on PCR. TCRdb lists the instrument as Illumina iSeq 100. DNA from cultured CD4+ T cells underwent TCR sequencing with the Oncomine TCR Beta short-read assay at the Johns Hopkins FTIC core. In-frame beta chains were kept once TCRdb had trimmed the public reads at Q25 with fastp and called clones with MiXCR. Rows with one shared CDR3 protein collapse into an entry with the most common genes and DNA. The sample yields 12,000 to 15,000 distinct CDR3 sequences; roughly 50% were counted once. The biggest ten clones account for around a tenth of the sample.

The sequencing used CD4+ T cells from blood, cultured in vitro, collected before SARS-CoV-2 vaccination. The source is a human donor who had recovered from COVID-19.

The chain is built from TRBV28 and TRBJ2-7; 15 nucleotides line up with TRBD2. The germline CDR1 and CDR2 sequences are MDHEN and SYDVKM. After removal of 6 bases from V and 4 bases from J, the junction contained 4 bases not matched to a gene. There are 15 residues in the CDR3. As DNA, the CDR3 is TGTGCCAGCAGATTTGGACTAGCGGGAGGGTACGAGCAGTACTTC. Its translation is CASRFGLAGGYEQYF.

This clonotype was recorded a few times. CDR3 nucleotides: TGTGCCAGCAGGCGGGGGACAGGGGGGGGCCAAGAGACCCAGTACTTC. Its protein product is CASRRGTGGGQETQYF. The gene calls are TRBV27 and TRBJ2-5, with TRBD1 matching 11 bases. The CDR3 extends over 16 amino acids. The germline V gene encodes CDR1 MNHEY and CDR2 SMNVEV (reference sequence). After removal of 6 bases from V and 1 base from J, the junction contained 7 bases not matched to a gene.

CDR3 sequence: CSARRPRAGPPYNSPLHF. The CDR3 DNA reads TGCAGTGCTAGACGACCCCGAGCAGGGCCACCTTATAATTCACCCCTCCACTTT. V is TRBV20-1 and J is TRBJ1-6, with D maybe TRBD1 (5 bases). From germline, CDR1 is DFQATT and CDR2 SNEGSKA (reference sequence). This CDR3 is 18 amino acids long. V lost 2 bases, J lost 4 bases, and 21 bases lay in between.

The chain recombines TRBV6-1 with TRBJ1-3; the D is unclear. CDR1 and CDR2 from the germline V gene are MNHNS and SASEGT. The CDR3 is 14 residues long. V dropped 5 bases and J dropped 8 bases, with 16 bases sitting between them. Written as DNA, the CDR3 is TGTGCCAGCAGTCGCGACGGACTTGAGGACACCATATATTTT. Translation gives CASSRDGLEDTIYF.

The chain combines TRBV19 with TRBJ1-5, with TRBD1 matching over 8 bases. This CDR3 has 14 amino acids. The V and J ends lost 10 bases and 7 bases, in that order; junction bases with no gene match: 12. Per the germline V gene, CDR1 is LNHDA and CDR2 is SQIVND (reference sequence). CDR3 sequence (DNA): TGTGCCACCCGACAGGGTAGGACAGGGCAGCCCCAGCATTTT. Amino acids: CATRQGRTGQPQHF. The variable domain in full, completed from reference TRBV19 and TRBJ1-5, reads DGGITQSPKYLFRKEGQNVTLSCEQNLNHDAMYWYRQDPGQGLRLIYYSQIVNDFQKGDIAEGYSVSREKKESFPLTVTSAQKNPTAFYLCATRQGRTGQPQHFGDGTRLSIL.

This chain links TRBV4-2 with TRBJ2-3, with 11 bases fitting TRBD2. The germline CDR1 and CDR2 sequences are LGHNA and YNFKEQ. The CDR3 loop spans 16 amino acids. Losses at the gene ends were 0 bases for V and 5 bases for J; bases not matched to a gene: 4. CDR3 protein: CASSQDVAGGGDTQYF. The CDR3 nucleotides are TGTGCCAGCAGCCAAGATGTAGCGGGAGGGGGAGATACGCAGTATTTT.

This clonotype was observed a few times. V usage is TRBV12-3 or TRBV12-4 and J usage is TRBJ1-1; D unresolved. Trimming cost V 5 bases and J 3 bases, with 10 bases left between them. This CDR3 is built from 13 residues. The CDR3 DNA is TGTGCCAGCAGTCAACGGGAGGACACTGAAGCTTTCTTT. Residues: CASSQREDTEAFF.

V is TRBV30 and J is TRBJ2-3; TRBD2 aligns across 10 bases. The CDR3 loop spans 14 amino acids. The V gene's germline CDR1 is GTSNPN and CDR2 SVGIG (reference sequence). With V trimmed by 2 bases and J by 10 bases, 9 bases remained unmatched. CDR3 in DNA: TGTGCCTGGAGTTCCCTAGCGGGAGCCACGGCGCAGTATTTT. It yields the protein CAWSSLAGATAQYF.

This chain connects TRBV30 to TRBJ1-3, with a tentative D call TRBD1 (6 bases). Between the trimmed V and J ends, which lost 4 bases and 4 bases, there was a span of 11 bases. The CDR3 is 13 amino acids. Per the germline V gene, CDR1 is GTSNPN and CDR2 is SVGIG (reference sequence). As DNA, the CDR3 is TGTGCCTGGACACACGACAGGGGAAACACCATATATTTT. Protein product: CAWTHDRGNTIYF.

This clonotype showed up just a few times. The rearrangement uses TRBV10-3 and TRBJ1-1; 8 positions match TRBD1. Germline V gives CDR1 ENHRY, CDR2 SYGVKD. The CDR3 spans 14 residues. The J segment lost 2 bases and the V segment lost 3 bases, leaving 2 bases of the junction unmatched. CDR3 amino acids: CAISEDRGNTEAFF. In nucleotides, the CDR3 is TGTGCCATCAGTGAAGACAGGGGTAACACTGAAGCTTTCTTT.

V and J are TRBV2 and TRBJ1-5; D is ambiguous. In germline, CDR1 is SNHLY, CDR2 FYNNEI. This CDR3 has 12 residues. V lost 4 bases and J 4 bases, leaving 5 bases between the germline ends. The CDR3 DNA reads as TGTGCCAGCAGTGCGGAGAATCAGCCCCAGCATTTT. Amino acids: CASSAENQPQHF.

Here the CDR3 reads CAISTQQETQYF. The CDR3 DNA follows: TGTGCCATCTCCACTCAGCAAGAGACCCAGTACTTC. The V gene is TRBV10-3, the J gene TRBJ2-5, with D uncertain. Germline V gene sequence: CDR1 ENHRY, CDR2 SYGVKD. V was shortened by 8 bases and J by 2 bases, with 9 bases between the two germline ends. The CDR3 consists of 12 residues.

The chain links TRBV27 to TRBJ1-5, with no clear D. Between the trimmed V and J ends, which lost 0 bases and 1 base, there was a span of 10 bases. Looked up from germline, CDR1 is MNHEY and CDR2 is SMNVEV (reference sequence). The CDR3 extends over 16 amino acids. DNA for the CDR3: TGTGCCAGCAGTTTATCGTTTTCGCACAGCAATCAGCCCCAGCATTTT. Its translation is CASSLSFSHSNQPQHF.

The J gene is TRBJ1-2, the V gene TRBV15, with D maybe TRBD1 (5 bases). Trimming removed 0 bases at V and 8 bases at J, with 13 bases between. The CDR3 has 14 residues. Germline loops: CDR1 LNHNV, CDR2 YYDKDF (reference sequence). The CDR3 DNA reads TGTGCCACCAGCAGAGACAGGGAAGTGGAAGGCTACACCTTC. It specifies CATSRDREVEGYTF.

This sequence joins TRBV20-1 and TRBJ1-5; maybe TRBD1 (5 bases). Between the trimmed V and J ends, which lost 2 bases and 0 bases, there was a span of 11 bases. This CDR3 is 15 amino acids long. CDR1 is DFQATT and CDR2 is SNEGSKA in the germline V gene (reference sequence). CDR3: CSARRDGNSNQPQHF. The CDR3 region has the DNA TGCAGTGCTAGACGGGACGGGAATAGCAATCAGCCCCAGCATTTT.

The gene calls are TRBV5-1 and TRBJ1-5; D gene ambiguous. Trimming stripped 0 bases from V and 4 bases from J, with 11 bases between. The V gene's germline CDR1 is SGHRS and CDR2 YFSETQ. There are 15 residues in the CDR3. CDR3 DNA sequence: TGCGCCAGCAGCTTGGACGGGCAGCCTAATCAGCCCCAGCATTTT. This codes for CASSLDGQPNQPQHF.